The subject of this entry is one T cell receptor (beta chain). This clonotype has only a few counts. The antigen this receptor binds is unknown. No per-base quality is available; no much larger clone lies one base away. The sequencer listed for this sample is Illumina HiSeq 2500. TCR beta libraries were prepared by quantitative 5'-RACE with molecular barcodes. The study's processing was this. Disease-linked TCR variants were identified with a new computational method built on a probabilistic model of VDJ rearrangement. The raw public reads went through TCRdb reprocessing: fastp at Q25, MiXCR clone calling, in-frame beta chains kept. Records with the same CDR3 protein are collapsed into one entry carrying the most frequent genes and DNA. TCRdb, rather than the study authors, made the V and J calls. In all, the sample holds approximately 300,000 distinct CDR3 sequences, and roughly 8% of those were seen once. The top ten constitute roughly 14% of the sample.

This sample was taken from a study of CD8 T cells in ankylosing spondylitis (dated by TCRdb to about 2017). Notes on the research overall: The study profiled T cell receptor beta repertoires in healthy donors and ankylosing spondylitis patients to find disease-linked TCR variants. The full study cohort comprised 25 or so ankylosing spondylitis patients and roughly 100 healthy donors. Peripheral blood was sampled, and synovial fluid was also collected from ankylosing spondylitis patients.

What the work shows at the level of the full study, not this receptor alone: Some TCR beta motif variants had previously been reported in synovial fluid and blood of reactive arthritis patients, which suggested common disease-initiation mechanisms. According to the report, matched synovial fluid samples from ankylosing spondylitis patients were significantly enriched for the disease-linked clones. A CD8+ phenotype was shown by the disease-linked clones, which were found at relatively low frequencies in peripheral blood. A TCR beta motif made up of eight or nine highly homologous amino acid variants appeared to be characteristic of blood from ankylosing spondylitis patients.

Material for sequencing was blood, either unsorted or a sorted T cell fraction (not recorded which). This TCR was recovered from a male donor with ankylosing spondylitis.

The DNA is TGTGCCAGCAGCTCCCCCGGTGGGTTCGGTGAGCAGTTCTTC. Its product reads: CASSSPGGFGEQFF. The chain is made from TRBV7-3 and TRBJ2-1, with no confidently assigned D gene. The V and J ends are trimmed by 4 bases and 9 bases, leaving 16 bases between them. Counted from cysteine to phenylalanine, this CDR3 has 14 amino acids. The kept DNA is CDR3 alone, 42 bases in frame from the first base. From the germline V gene, CDR1 is SGHTA and CDR2 is FQGTGA.